This T cell receptor (beta chain) was documented in a study of T cell responses to AZD1222 COVID-19 vaccine. Overall study context: Doses given second, at about 4 or about 12 weeks, were pooled. Study-level findings and limits: Breadth and depth of Spike-specific TCRs rose after two AZD1222 doses. Clonal diversity may have been underestimated in mostly white British donors.

The CDR3 totals 13 residues. With 1 base removed from V and 11 bases from J, the gap between germline ends came to 12 bases. CDR1 is SGHTA, CDR2 FQGNSA, per germline. Comments on this clone: Its antigen is undetermined.

The protocol was immunoSEQ multiplex PCR, while the TCRdb copy is restricted to in-frame clones and leaves out a portion. The profile shows 75,000 to 90,000 clones, approximately 91% of them singletons. The chain joins TRBV7-2 to TRBJ2-1, with D perhaps TRBD1 (6 bases). This clonotype was obtained from an adult in good health. The material sequenced was peripheral blood, taken on day 0 of AZD1222 vaccination. The CDR3 region is CASSLEKGVKQFF. CDR3 bases: TGTGCCAGCAGCTTAGAGAAGGGGGTTAAGCAGTTCTTC.